The 6 T cell receptor beta chains presented below share a single source sample, sequenced in a study of T cells in Graves' hyperthyroidism and ophthalmopathy (dated by TCRdb to about 2019). Library preparation employed multiplex PCR. Sequencing used an Illumina HiSeq 2000. The TCR beta CDR3 regions were amplified from the RNA transcripts. The TCR CDR3 was subjected to a first round of RT-PCR using the HTBI primer set and the Qiagen OneStep RT-PCR kit. TCRdb reran the public reads through fastp at Q25 and MiXCR, keeping productive beta chains. Identical CDR3 protein sequences are pooled into one entry, listed with their most common genes and DNA. The sample profile shows some 210,000 distinct CDR3 sequences; 17% of them were found once. The ten largest clones add up to around 50% of the sample. Input material: blood. The origin of the receptors is a man aged 50 to 60 with Graves' hyperthyroidism.

This clonotype was seen more than once but under ten times. The chain recombines TRBV29-1 with TRBJ1-2, with D possibly being TRBD1 (6 bases). Germline CDR1 and CDR2: SQVTM and ANQGSEA. Trimming shortened V by 5 bases and J by 5 bases, and 9 bases separated the two germline ends. CDR3 length: 11 amino acids. For the CDR3, the DNA is TGCAGCGTTAACAGGGTATATGGCTACACCTTC. This sequence encodes CSVNRVYGYTF.

V gene TRBV4-1 combines with J gene TRBJ2-7, with 8 nucleotides matching TRBD2. The junction had 3 bases not matched to a gene; V was cut back by 1 base and J by 7 bases. Per the germline V gene, CDR1 is MGHRA and CDR2 is YSYEKL. The CDR3 is made up of 13 amino acids. CDR3 amino acids: CASSQAGGGEQYF. Written as DNA, the CDR3 is TGCGCCAGCAGCCAAGCGGGAGGGGGGGAGCAGTACTTC.

The CDR3 sequence: CSANPPHRTVSGDYEQYF. The CDR3 DNA sequence: TGCAGTGCTAACCCTCCCCACAGGACGGTCTCGGGAGATTACGAGCAGTACTTC. The chain recombines TRBV20-1 with TRBJ2-7, with a tentative D call TRBD2 (6 bases). CDR3 length: 18 residues. V dropped 4 bases and J dropped 4 bases, with 29 bases sitting between them. Germline lookup yields CDR1 DFQATT and CDR2 SNEGSKA (reference sequence).

This clonotype was seen a handful of times. The V and J genes are TRBV14 and TRBJ1-2; D call uncertain. Trimming took 0 bases from V and 7 from J, leaving 6 bases between them. The CDR3 sequence is 12 residues long. CDR1 SGHDN and CDR2 FVKESK come from the germline V gene. The CDR3 loop reads CASSQDYGGYTF. CDR3 DNA sequence: TGTGCCAGCAGCCAAGATTACGGTGGCTACACCTTC.

The V gene is TRBV9, the J gene TRBJ1-5; 7 bases align to TRBD1. CDR1 and CDR2 from the germline V gene are SGDLS and YYNGEE. The V gene end was trimmed by 3 bases and the J gene end by 5 bases; junction bases not matched to a gene: 8. The CDR3 covers 15 residues. The CDR3 spells CASSALGQRDQPQHF. Written as DNA, the CDR3 is TGTGCCAGCAGCGCGCTGGGACAGAGGGATCAGCCCCAGCATTTT.

This clonotype was detected a few times. This chain uses TRBV29-1 with TRBJ2-3; D ambiguous. This CDR3 contains 14 residues. Trimming shortened V by 7 bases and J by 0 bases, and 14 bases separated the two germline ends. Per germline, CDR1 SQVTM and CDR2 ANQGSEA. The CDR3 DNA is TGCAGCGCGACGTTCTCTACTAGCACAGATACGCAGTATTTT. The encoded protein is CSATFSTSTDTQYF.